The source of this T cell receptor (beta chain) is a study of shared clonotypes between healthy human individuals. V lost 2 bases and J lost 0, with 20 bases in between. The CDR3 runs 18 residues. The V gene's germline CDR1 is PRHDT and CDR2 FYEKMQ (reference sequence). An even split of each subset's genomic DNA across several immunoSEQ plates was performed. As handled by the study authors: Without quality scores, immunoSEQ junctional reads could not be filtered like full-length reads. Assay used: immunoSEQ multiplex PCR; TCRdb lists only in-frame clones, some missing. V and J calls and clone size are those listed in that table; D and trimming were worked out from the DNA. The table records about 510,000 clones, 75% to 80% of them present only once.

Source material: PBMCs. The chain joins TRBV13 to TRBJ2-7, with D uncertain. This clonotype was obtained from a woman aged 35 to 49 in good health. Some clones in this sample may be carry-over from other donors' samples. CDR3 sequence reads: CASSLTLSYEPLSYEQYF. The CDR3 nucleotides read TGTGCCAGCAGCTTAACCTTAAGCTACGAACCCCTCTCCTACGAGCAGTACTTC.